This T cell receptor beta chain was sequenced for a study of graft-versus-host responses after intestinal transplantation. On this clone: Its antigen remains unidentified.

Study results and caveats: The presence of high graft-versus-host to host-versus-graft clonal ratios in allografts characterized patients with graft-donor T cell macrochimerism.

Sequenced by immunoSEQ multiplex PCR; TCRdb stores in-frame clones only, minus some. Of approximately 14,000 clones detected, around 94% appear once; the ten largest clones hold around 0.71%. Per germline, CDR1 SGHDT and CDR2 YYEEEE. V was trimmed by 4 bases and J by 0 bases, leaving 5 bases between them. This CDR3 is 13 amino acids long. The chain joins TRBV5-6 to TRBJ1-5; D gene uncertain. This TCR derives from a human patient who received an intestinal transplant, so some T cells may come from the graft donor. Specimen: PBMCs, collected 9 days after transplant. The CDR3 here is CASSLASNQPQHF. CDR3 bases: TGTGCCAGCAGCCTTGCTAGCAATCAGCCCCAGCATTTT.